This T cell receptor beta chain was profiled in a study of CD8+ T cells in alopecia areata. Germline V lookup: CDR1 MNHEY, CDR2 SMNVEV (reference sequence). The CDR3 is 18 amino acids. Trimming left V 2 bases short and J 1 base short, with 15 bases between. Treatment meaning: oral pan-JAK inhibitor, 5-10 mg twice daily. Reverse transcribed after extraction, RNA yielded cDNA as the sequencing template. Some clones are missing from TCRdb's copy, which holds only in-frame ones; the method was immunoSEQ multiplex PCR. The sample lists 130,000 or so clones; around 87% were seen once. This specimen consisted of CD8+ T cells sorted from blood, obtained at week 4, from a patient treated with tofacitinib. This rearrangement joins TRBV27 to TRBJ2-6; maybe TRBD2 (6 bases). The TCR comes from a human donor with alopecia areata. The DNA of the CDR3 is TGTGCCAGCAGTTTAAGTCGGAGGGGAGGATCTGGGGCCAACGTCCTGACTTTC. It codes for CASSLSRRGGSGANVLTF.